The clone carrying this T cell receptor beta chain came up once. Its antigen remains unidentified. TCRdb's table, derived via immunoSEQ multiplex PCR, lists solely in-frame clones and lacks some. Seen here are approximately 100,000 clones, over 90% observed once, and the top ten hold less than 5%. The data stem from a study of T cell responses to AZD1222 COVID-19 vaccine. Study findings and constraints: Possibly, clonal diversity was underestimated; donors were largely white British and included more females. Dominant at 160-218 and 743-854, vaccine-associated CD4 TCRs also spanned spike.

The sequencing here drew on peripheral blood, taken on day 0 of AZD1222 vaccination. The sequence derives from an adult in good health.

CDR3 amino acids: CASSYGTGGYNEQFF. For the CDR3, the DNA is TGTGCCAGCAGCTACGGGACAGGGGGTTACAATGAGCAGTTCTTC. The rearrangement joins TRBV7-2 to TRBJ2-1; 11 bases line up with TRBD1. Germline loops: CDR1 SGHTA, CDR2 FQGNSA. Trimming took 4 bases from V and 4 from J; bases not matched to a gene: 3. CDR3 size: 15 residues.